One and the same sample provided the 25 T cell receptor beta chains below, sequenced in a study of OX40 agonist ivuxolimab in advanced cancers. The assay was immunoSEQ multiplex PCR, and TCRdb's table has in-frame clones only and misses some. The sample contains around 82,000 clones, just over 85% of which appear only once. The material was CD4+ or CD8+ T cells sorted from blood, obtained in a trial of the OX40 agonist ivuxolimab. These receptor sequences come from an adult with an advanced solid tumor such as melanoma, head and neck, liver or kidney cancer.

The chain is built from TRBV9 and TRBJ2-5; D is unclear. V dropped 4 bases and J dropped 0 bases, with 13 bases sitting between them. Germline V lookup: CDR1 SGDLS, CDR2 YYNGEE. The CDR3 loop spans 15 amino acids. In DNA, the CDR3 is TGTGCCAGCAGCCGTAGTTTACAGTACCAAGAGACCCAGTACTTC. Translating it yields CASSRSLQYQETQYF.

The rearrangement uses TRBV4-3 and TRBJ2-4, with 7 bases that match TRBD2. V was clipped by 0 bases and J by 3 bases; unmatched bases: 8. The CDR3 extends over 17 amino acids. From germline, CDR1 is LGHNA and CDR2 YSLEER. The chain's CDR3 is CASSQDSSSGVKNIQYF. The CDR3 DNA is TGCGCCAGCAGCCAAGATTCTTCGAGCGGGGTCAAAAACATTCAGTACTTC.

The chain recombines TRBV2 with TRBJ2-5; TRBD1 matches 12 bases. The CDR3 loop spans 14 amino acids. Per the germline V gene, CDR1 is SNHLY and CDR2 is FYNNEI. With 5 bases clipped from V and 4 bases from J, the junction kept 2 bases outside the gene matches. In DNA, the CDR3 is TGTGCCAGCAGTAGGGACAGGGGGCCAGAGACCCAGTACTTC. Encoded protein: CASSRDRGPETQYF.

This clone was picked up a small number of times. V is TRBV14 and J is TRBJ1-1; D may be TRBD1 (6 bases). This CDR3 has 16 residues. Per the germline V gene, CDR1 is SGHDN and CDR2 is FVKESK. Trimming took 3 bases from V and 3 from J, leaving 17 bases between them. CDR3 sequence: CASSHLSWDTHTEAFF. The DNA for the CDR3 is TGTGCCAGCAGCCACCTTTCCTGGGACACACACACTGAAGCTTTCTTT.

The chain is built from TRBV29-1 and TRBJ2-5; 7 nucleotides line up with TRBD2. V gave up 4 bases and J gave up 2 bases; unmatched junction bases: 4. Germline assignment: CDR1 SQVTM and CDR2 ANQGSEA. This CDR3 region has 13 residues. The CDR3 sequence: CSVVPAGQETQYF. In DNA form, the CDR3 reads TGCAGCGTTGTCCCAGCGGGACAAGAGACCCAGTACTTC. The whole variable domain, remainder taken from reference TRBV29-1 and TRBJ2-5, is SAVISQKPSRDICQRGTSLTIQCQVDSQVTMMFWYRQQPGQSLTLIATANQGSEATYESGFVIDKFPISRPNLTFSTLTVSNMSPEDSSIYLCSVVPAGQETQYFGPGTRLLVL.

This clone has a handful of counts. The chain links TRBV19 to TRBJ1-1; no firm D call. Germline CDR1 and CDR2: LNHDA and SQIVND (reference sequence). The V and J ends lost 5 bases and 2 bases respectively, with 9 bases between them. This CDR3 contains 13 residues. CDR3 in amino acids: CASSQNINTEAFF. In DNA form, the CDR3 reads TGTGCCAGTAGTCAGAACATAAACACTGAAGCTTTCTTT. Supplemented by reference TRBV19 and TRBJ1-1, the full variable domain reads DGGITQSPKYLFRKEGQNVTLSCEQNLNHDAMYWYRQDPGQGLRLIYYSQIVNDFQKGDIAEGYSVSREKKESFPLTVTSAQKNPTAFYLCASSQNINTEAFFGQGTRLTVV.

The chain is built from TRBV10-1 and TRBJ2-3, with D hard to call. In germline, CDR1 is WNHNN, CDR2 SYGVQD (reference sequence). The CDR3 is 10 amino acids. Between the trimmed V and J ends, which lost 8 bases and 6 bases, there was a span of 6 bases. CDR3 residues: CASGMDTQYF. The DNA for the CDR3 is TGCGCCAGCGGAATGGATACGCAGTATTTT.

The genes are TRBV28 and TRBJ2-1; TRBD2 matches at 7 bases. The junction had 5 bases not matched to a gene; V was cut back by 6 bases and J by 0 bases. CDR1 is MDHEN, CDR2 SYDVKM, per germline. CDR3 length: 15 amino acids. Here the CDR3 DNA reads TGTGCCAGCAGCCTCGAGCGGGACTCCTACAATGAGCAGTTCTTC. Residues: CASSLERDSYNEQFF.

This clone was counted a single time. The CDR3 region is CASSQGSGTSTEAFF. DNA of the CDR3: TGCGCCAGCAGCCAAGGGTCGGGCACGAGTACTGAAGCTTTCTTT. The chain couples TRBV4-1 to TRBJ1-1; D gene unclear. Germline-derived CDR1 and CDR2 are MGHRA and YSYEKL. V was cut by 1 base and J by 5 bases, with 14 bases left in between. The CDR3 has 15 residues.

This chain links TRBV7-2 with TRBJ2-1; the D is unclear. The CDR3 has 13 amino acids. Germline assignment: CDR1 SGHTA and CDR2 FQGNSA. V was shortened by 5 bases and J by 7 bases, with 12 bases between the two germline ends. The CDR3: CASSTTHSNEQFF. The DNA for the CDR3 is TGTGCCAGCAGCACGACCCACTCGAATGAGCAGTTCTTC.

The chain is built from TRBV4-1 and TRBJ1-5; TRBD1 might be the D (6 bases). Germline V lookup: CDR1 MGHRA, CDR2 YSYEKL. Trimming cost V 0 bases and J 1 base, with 13 bases left between them. This CDR3 has 17 amino acids. The CDR3 protein is CASSQEPPGQSNQPQHF. The CDR3 DNA follows: TGCGCCAGCAGCCAAGAGCCCCCGGGACAAAGCAATCAGCCCCAGCATTTT.

The table lists this clone with a count of one. CDR3 in DNA: TGTGCCAGCAGTCTCTATTCCTTCGGGGAGCTGTTTTTT. It encodes CASSLYSFGELFF. The rearrangement joins TRBV27 to TRBJ2-2; no clear D gene. V lost 5 bases, J lost 7 bases, and 11 bases lay in between. In germline, CDR1 is MNHEY, CDR2 SMNVEV (reference sequence). The CDR3 spans 13 residues.

This clone has just a few counts. The rearrangement links TRBV30 to TRBJ2-1, with 8 bases fitting TRBD1. Germline V CDR1 and CDR2: GTSNPN, SVGIG (reference sequence). The CDR3 consists of 12 residues. The junction had 4 bases not matched to a gene; V was cut back by 4 bases and J by 8 bases. CDR3 in DNA: TGTGCCTGGACAGGGGGCGCGTATGAGCAGTTCTTC. Protein sequence: CAWTGGAYEQFF.

The rearrangement links TRBV19 to TRBJ2-7; D is ambiguous. This CDR3 spans 13 amino acids. Trimming stripped 5 bases from V and 5 bases from J, with 13 bases between. CDR1 and CDR2 from the germline V gene are LNHDA and SQIVND (reference sequence). CDR3 amino acids: CASSSQTGNEQYF. CDR3 nucleotides: TGTGCCAGTAGTTCACAGACGGGTAACGAGCAGTACTTC.

This chain links TRBV29-1 with TRBJ2-3; 7 nucleotides line up with TRBD2. Germline CDR1 and CDR2: SQVTM and ANQGSEA. This CDR3 has 16 residues. The J segment lost 4 bases and the V segment lost 5 bases, leaving 15 bases of the junction unmatched. The CDR3 loop is CSVPRGRGFGADTQYF. DNA for the CDR3: TGCAGCGTTCCCCGTGGGAGGGGATTCGGGGCAGATACGCAGTATTTT.

The chain couples TRBV10-3 to TRBJ2-2; 9 nucleotides align to TRBD1. Germline trimming cut 3 bases from V and 5 bases from J; bases unmatched to any gene: 4. CDR3 length equals 15 residues. CDR1 and CDR2 (germline): ENHRY, SYGVKD. The CDR3 is CAISERQGGTGELFF. The CDR3 DNA follows: TGTGCCATCAGTGAACGACAGGGGGGAACCGGGGAGCTGTTTTTT.

This clone occurred a few times. Distinct nucleotide sequences in the sample also encode this CDR3. The chain employs TRBV7-3 and TRBJ1-1; D remains unclear. This CDR3 comprises 13 residues. Germline V gene lookup returns CDR1 SGHTA and CDR2 FQGTGA. V lost 0 bases and J 5 bases, leaving 7 bases between the germline ends. The CDR3, as DNA: TGTGCCAGCAGCTTAACGCGGGAGACTGAAGCTTTCTTT. As protein: CASSLTRETEAFF.

The rearrangement links TRBV19 to TRBJ2-2; D perhaps matches TRBD1 (6 bases). The CDR3 has 15 residues. CDR1 LNHDA and CDR2 SQIVND come from the germline V gene (reference sequence). V was shortened by 3 bases and J by 7 bases, with 15 bases between the two germline ends. In nucleotides, the CDR3 is TGTGCCAGTAGTATGGGTCAGGGGCCCGGCGGGGAGCTGTTTTTT. This sequence encodes CASSMGQGPGGELFF.

This clone was recorded only once. V and J are TRBV7-9 and TRBJ2-2; D not resolved. CDR1 and CDR2 (germline): SEHNR, FQNEAQ (reference sequence). The CDR3 is 16 residues long. V was clipped by 1 base and J by 6 bases, with 15 bases between them. The CDR3 sequence is CASSLDRLSSSGELFF. The CDR3 DNA sequence: TGTGCCAGCAGCTTAGACCGTCTCTCTAGTTCCGGGGAGCTGTTTTTT.

The chain carries TRBV6-6 and TRBJ2-1; 10 bases line up with TRBD2. CDR3 length equals 16 residues. Trimming removed 7 bases from V and 2 bases from J; junction bases left unmatched: 8. The V gene's germline CDR1 is MNHNY and CDR2 SVGAGI (reference sequence). This CDR3 is CASTSGRAIAYNEQFF. As DNA, the CDR3 is TGTGCCAGCACAAGCGGGAGGGCTATCGCCTACAATGAGCAGTTCTTC.

The chain links TRBV12-5 to TRBJ2-1; possibly TRBD1 for D (5 bases). Germline V CDR1 and CDR2: LGHNT, FRNRAP. With 6 bases removed from V and 7 bases from J, the gap between germline ends came to 13 bases. CDR3 size: 13 residues. CDR3 residues: CASGFSGLNEQFF. The CDR3 DNA reads TGTGCTAGTGGATTCTCAGGGTTGAATGAGCAGTTCTTC.

The CDR3 DNA is TGTGCCAGCAGCTTAATTCCTAATCAGCCCCAGCATTTT. Encoded protein: CASSLIPNQPQHF. The chain joins TRBV7-8 to TRBJ1-5, with D uncertain. V lost 2 bases, J lost 4 bases, and 6 bases lay in between. There are 13 residues in the CDR3. In germline, CDR1 is SGHVS, CDR2 FQNEAQ. The full variable domain, in which reference TRBV7-8 and TRBJ1-5 provide the parts outside the CDR3, is GAGVSQSPRYKVAKRGQDVALRCDPISGHVSLFWYQQALGQGPEFLTYFQNEAQLDKSGLPSDRFFAERPEGSVSTLKIQRTQQEDSAVYLCASSLIPNQPQHFGDGTRLSIL.

This chain connects TRBV7-3 to TRBJ2-1, with D possibly TRBD1 on 5 matching bases. V shed 2 bases and J shed 0 bases, with 11 bases lying between them. The CDR3 runs to 16 residues. CDR1 and CDR2 from the germline V gene are SGHTA and FQGTGA. For the CDR3, the DNA is TGTGCCAGCAGCTTAGATGGGGCTAGCTCCTACAATGAGCAGTTCTTC. Translation gives CASSLDGASSYNEQFF.

The rearrangement links TRBV27 to TRBJ2-7, with D possibly being TRBD1 or TRBD2 (5 bases each). Per germline, CDR1 MNHEY and CDR2 SMNVEV (reference sequence). CDR3 length equals 14 residues. Trimming cost V 6 bases and J 6 bases, with 18 bases left between them. CDR3 loop: CASSRGSRGAEQYF. The CDR3 DNA reads as TGTGCCAGCAGCCGGGGCAGCCGGGGAGCCGAGCAGTACTTC.

This clone was seen once. This chain connects TRBV25-1 to TRBJ2-3; tentative D call: TRBD1 (5 bases). The V gene's germline CDR1 is MGHDK and CDR2 SYGVNS. V was shortened by 2 bases and J by 0 bases, with 6 bases between the two germline ends. CDR3 size: 14 residues. The CDR3 reads CASSERGSTDTQYF. For the CDR3, the DNA is TGTGCCAGCAGTGAAAGGGGTAGCACAGATACGCAGTATTTT.